The sample holds a few counts of the clone carrying this TCR beta chain. The data belong to a study of identical twins. From the 5' RACE reads, TCRdb called clonotypes with MiXCR, one entry per CDR3 protein. The sample contains 510,000 or so distinct CDR3 sequences, about 15% of which appear only once. V lost 2 bases to trimming and J lost 3 bases, with 9 bases between them. Per the germline V gene, CDR1 is KGHSY and CDR2 is FQNENV. The CDR3 loop spans 14 amino acids. The sample was also reused in another study, on yellow fever vaccine responses in identical twins.

The rearrangement uses TRBV16 and TRBJ2-3; perhaps D is TRBD1 or TRBD2 (5 bases each). Sequencing was carried out using CD4+ T cells sorted from blood. The source of this sequence is a woman under 30 in good health. CDR3 protein: CASSQQGATDTQYF. The CDR3 region has the DNA TGTGCCAGCAGCCAACAGGGAGCAACAGATACGCAGTATTTT.